Listed below are T cell receptor beta chains from one sample, sequenced in a study of blood T cell repertoires in COVID-19. Some clones are missing from TCRdb's copy, which holds only in-frame ones; the method was immunoSEQ multiplex PCR. Seen here are 250,000 or so clones, 80% to 85% observed once, and the top ten hold 1.5% to 1.9%. Sequenced input: peripheral blood. All receptors derive from a woman aged 40 to 49 who had recovered from COVID-19. Both conserved end residues are part of each CDR3. Each record gives: J gene, V gene, clone size, CDR3 protein. The size entry is marked missing in some rows and otherwise reads once, few, many or a size class.

>TRBJ1-3|TRBV7-9|.
CASSQGQGSGNTIYF
>TRBJ2-3|TRBV6-2/TRBV6-3|.
CASSGRGEPTDTQYF
>TRBJ1-6|TRBV28|.
CASSSSSVTLHF
>TRBJ1-4|TRBV6-8|.
CASWGVHVRDATNEKLFF
>TRBJ1-4|TRBV13|.
CASSLARGQAEKLFF
>TRBJ1-3|TRBV6-6|.
CASTPGLAGNTIYF
>TRBJ2-1|TRBV19|once
CASRVAGGNLNEQFF
>TRBJ2-2|TRBV7-2|.
CASSLGGRRGNTGELFF
>TRBJ2-3|TRBV18|.
CASSSNEGGPAQYF
>TRBJ1-1|TRBV7-9|.
CASSLGQGRTEAFF
>TRBJ1-3|TRBV19|.
CASRQGPESGNTIYF
>TRBJ1-5|TRBV19|once
CASSMGAAYSNQPQHF
>TRBJ2-2|TRBV6-5|.
CAHSGGPGNTGELFF
>TRBJ2-3|TRBV7-8|.
CASSPTTDTQYF
>TRBJ1-6|TRBV11-3|.
CASSSRDSAYNSPLHF
>TRBJ1-1|TRBV4-1|few
CASSQATGDEAFF
>TRBJ1-2|TRBV10-3|once
CAISEEQGYGYTF
>TRBJ1-2|TRBV6-5|.
CASSRQTNYGYTF
>TRBJ2-7|TRBV5-5|.
CASSWEGTENYEQYF
>TRBJ2-7|TRBV7-2|.
CASSKYGTSSYEQYF
>TRBJ1-1|TRBV19|few
CASRNPPSVAFF
>TRBJ1-6|TRBV19|many
CASRQGANSYNSPLHF
>TRBJ2-1|TRBV3-1/TRBV3-2|.
CASTPDRGPYNEQFF
>TRBJ1-6|TRBV30|.
CAWSDPGQLNSPLHF
>TRBJ1-4|TRBV5-1|.
CASSSLTGQHEKLFF
>TRBJ1-1|TRBV28|.
CASTPGQAAHTEAFF
>TRBJ2-1|TRBV9|.
CASSPGGQPYNEQFF
>TRBJ1-4|TRBV6-1|.
CASSEISGQGSEKLFF
>TRBJ1-6|TRBV27|few
CASSSTAGTGVHF
>TRBJ2-7|TRBV3-1/TRBV3-2|.
CASSRILTGVLSYEQYF